The source of this T cell receptor (beta chain) is a study of identical twins. The ends lost 8 bases at V and 5 bases at J; junction bases unmatched: 9. The germline V gene encodes CDR1 WSHSY and CDR2 SAAADI. CDR3 size: 14 residues. TCRdb re-derived calls from the 5' RACE reads in MiXCR, one entry per CDR3 protein. The sample shows hundreds of thousands of distinct CDR3 sequences, around a sixth of them seen only once. Study results and limitations: Twin sharing of out-of-frame TCR alpha was underestimated by models in monozygotic pairs.

To note about this clonotype: The antigen is undetermined.

This same sample was also taken into another study, of T cells expressing NK-cell markers. According to that study: About six donors showed dominant NKG2C+ clonotypes comprising roughly 1.0-7.5% of their CD8+ T cells. Clarity on HCMV specificity was lacking for the expanded NKG2C+ T cell clones.

This TCR came from a woman aged 18-29 years in good health. Sequencing was performed on PBMCs. This sequence joins TRBV10-2 and TRBJ2-1; 7 nucleotides line up with TRBD1. The CDR3, as DNA: TGCGCCAGCCTAAGAAGGGGACAGAACAATGAGCAGTTCTTC. Translation gives CASLRRGQNNEQFF.